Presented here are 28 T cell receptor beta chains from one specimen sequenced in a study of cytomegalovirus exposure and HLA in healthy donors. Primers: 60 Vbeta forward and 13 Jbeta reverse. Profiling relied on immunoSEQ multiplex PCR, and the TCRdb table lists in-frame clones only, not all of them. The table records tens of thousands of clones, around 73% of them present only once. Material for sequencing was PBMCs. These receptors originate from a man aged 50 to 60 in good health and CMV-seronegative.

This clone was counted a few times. The CDR3 sequence: CASSFRAGQPQHF. Here the CDR3 DNA reads TGTGCCAGCAGTTTCAGGGCGGGGCAGCCCCAGCATTTT. The chain recombines TRBV6-5 with TRBJ1-5; D possibly corresponds to TRBD1 (5 bases). The CDR3 is 13 amino acids. In germline, CDR1 is MNHEY, CDR2 SVGAGI. V lost 4 bases and J 7 bases, leaving 11 bases between the germline ends.

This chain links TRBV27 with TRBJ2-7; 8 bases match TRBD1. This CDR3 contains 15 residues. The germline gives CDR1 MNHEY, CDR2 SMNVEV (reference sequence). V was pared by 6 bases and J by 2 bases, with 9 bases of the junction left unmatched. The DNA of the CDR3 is TGTGCCAGCAGAACGGACAGGGCGCAAACCTACGAGCAGTACTTC. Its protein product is CASRTDRAQTYEQYF.

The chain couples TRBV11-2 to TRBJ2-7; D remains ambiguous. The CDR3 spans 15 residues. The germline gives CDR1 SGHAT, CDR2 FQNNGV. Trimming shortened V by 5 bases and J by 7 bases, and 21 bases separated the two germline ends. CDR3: CASSVFISTPGEQYF. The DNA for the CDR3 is TGTGCCAGCAGCGTCTTCATCTCAACCCCAGGAGAGCAGTACTTC.

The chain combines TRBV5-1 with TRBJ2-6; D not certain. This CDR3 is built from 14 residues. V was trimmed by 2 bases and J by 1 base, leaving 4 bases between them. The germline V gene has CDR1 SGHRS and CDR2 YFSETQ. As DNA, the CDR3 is TGCGCCAGCAGCTTCGGGTCTGGGGCCAACGTCCTGACTTTC. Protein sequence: CASSFGSGANVLTF.

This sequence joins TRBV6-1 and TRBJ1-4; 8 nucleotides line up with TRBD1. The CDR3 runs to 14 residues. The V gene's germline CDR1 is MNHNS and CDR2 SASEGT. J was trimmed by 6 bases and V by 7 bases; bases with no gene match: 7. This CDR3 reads CASMGRGLHEKLFF. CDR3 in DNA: TGTGCCAGCATGGGCAGGGGGCTTCATGAAAAACTGTTTTTT.

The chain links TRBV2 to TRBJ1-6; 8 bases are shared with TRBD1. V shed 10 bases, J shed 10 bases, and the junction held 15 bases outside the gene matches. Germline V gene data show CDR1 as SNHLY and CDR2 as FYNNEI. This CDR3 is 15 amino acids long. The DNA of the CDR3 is TGTGCCACCCTCCCCGGGACAGGCAGTATGTCACCCCTCCACTTT. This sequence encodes CATLPGTGSMSPLHF.

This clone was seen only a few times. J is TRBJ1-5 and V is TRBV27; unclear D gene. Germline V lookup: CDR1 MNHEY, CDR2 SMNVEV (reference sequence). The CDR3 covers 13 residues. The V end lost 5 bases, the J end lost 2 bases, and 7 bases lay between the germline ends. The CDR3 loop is CASSIRGNQPQHF. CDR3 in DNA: TGTGCCAGCAGTATCCGGGGCAATCAGCCCCAGCATTTT.

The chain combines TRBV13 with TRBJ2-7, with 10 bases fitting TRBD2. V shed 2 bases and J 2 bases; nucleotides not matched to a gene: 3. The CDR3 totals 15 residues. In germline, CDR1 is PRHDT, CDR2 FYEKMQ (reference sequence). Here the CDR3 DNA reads TGTGCCAGCAGCTTAAAGCGGGGGGGACCCTACGAGCAGTACTTC. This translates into CASSLKRGGPYEQYF.

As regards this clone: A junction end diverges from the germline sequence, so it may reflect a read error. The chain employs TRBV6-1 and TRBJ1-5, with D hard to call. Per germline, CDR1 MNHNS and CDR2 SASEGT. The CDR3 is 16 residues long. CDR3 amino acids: CAISEAVTASNQPQHF. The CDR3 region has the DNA TGTGCCATCAGTGAGGCAGTAACAGCAAGCAATCAGCCCCAGCATTTT.

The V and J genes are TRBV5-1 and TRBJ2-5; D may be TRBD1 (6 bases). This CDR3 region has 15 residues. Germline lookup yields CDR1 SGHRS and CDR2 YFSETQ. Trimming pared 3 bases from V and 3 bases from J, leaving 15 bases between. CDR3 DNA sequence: TGCGCCAGCAGCTCGGCTGGGACATCTAAAGAGACCCAGTACTTC. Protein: CASSSAGTSKETQYF. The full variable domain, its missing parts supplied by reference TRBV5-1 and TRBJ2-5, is KAGVTQTPRYLIKTRGQQVTLSCSPISGHRSVSWYQQTPGQGLQFLFEYFSETQRNKGNFPGRFSGRQFSNSRSEMNVSTLELGDSALYLCASSSAGTSKETQYFGPGTRLLVL.

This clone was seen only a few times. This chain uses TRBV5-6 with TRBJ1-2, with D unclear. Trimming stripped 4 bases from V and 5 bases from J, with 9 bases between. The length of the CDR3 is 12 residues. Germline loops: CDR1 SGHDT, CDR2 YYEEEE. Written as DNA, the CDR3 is TGTGCCAGCAGCCCCGGTTTTTATGGCTACACCTTC. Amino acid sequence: CASSPGFYGYTF.

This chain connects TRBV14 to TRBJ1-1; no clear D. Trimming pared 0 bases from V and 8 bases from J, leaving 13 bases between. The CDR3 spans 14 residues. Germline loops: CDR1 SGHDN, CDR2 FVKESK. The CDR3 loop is CASSQDKSRREAFF. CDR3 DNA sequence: TGTGCCAGCAGCCAAGATAAGTCCCGCAGGGAAGCTTTCTTT.

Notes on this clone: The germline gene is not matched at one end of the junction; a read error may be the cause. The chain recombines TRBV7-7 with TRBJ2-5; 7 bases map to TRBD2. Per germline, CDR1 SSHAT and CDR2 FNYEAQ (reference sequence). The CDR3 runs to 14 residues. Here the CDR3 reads CASSPQGLQETQYF. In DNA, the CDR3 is TGTGCTAGCAGCCCTCAGGGACTACAAGAGACCCAGTACTTC.

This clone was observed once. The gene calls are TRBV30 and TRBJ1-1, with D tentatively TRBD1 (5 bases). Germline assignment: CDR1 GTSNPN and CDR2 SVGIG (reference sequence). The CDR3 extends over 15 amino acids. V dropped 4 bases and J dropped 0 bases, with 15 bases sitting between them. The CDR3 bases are TGTGCCTGGAATTGGCGGGGACCGATGAACACTGAAGCTTTCTTT. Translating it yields CAWNWRGPMNTEAFF.

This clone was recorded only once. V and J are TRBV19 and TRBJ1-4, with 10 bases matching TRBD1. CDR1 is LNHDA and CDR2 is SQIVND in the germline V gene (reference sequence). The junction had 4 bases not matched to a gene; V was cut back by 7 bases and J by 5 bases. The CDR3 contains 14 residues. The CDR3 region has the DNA TGTGCCAGTAAACGGACAGGGGGGAATGAAAAACTGTTTTTT. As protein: CASKRTGGNEKLFF.

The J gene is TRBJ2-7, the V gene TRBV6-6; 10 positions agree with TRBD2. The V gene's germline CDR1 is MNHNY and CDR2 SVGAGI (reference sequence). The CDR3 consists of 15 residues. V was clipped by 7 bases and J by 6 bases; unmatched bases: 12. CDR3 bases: TGTGCCAGCACCAGTCCTAGCGGGGGTTTTGGCGAGCAGTACTTC. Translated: CASTSPSGGFGEQYF.

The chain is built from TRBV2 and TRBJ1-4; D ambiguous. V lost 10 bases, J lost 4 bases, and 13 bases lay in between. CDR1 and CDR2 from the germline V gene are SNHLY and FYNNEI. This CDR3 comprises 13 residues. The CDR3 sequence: CATSEVGNEKLFF. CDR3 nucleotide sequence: TGTGCCACCTCGGAGGTTGGTAATGAAAAACTGTTTTTT.

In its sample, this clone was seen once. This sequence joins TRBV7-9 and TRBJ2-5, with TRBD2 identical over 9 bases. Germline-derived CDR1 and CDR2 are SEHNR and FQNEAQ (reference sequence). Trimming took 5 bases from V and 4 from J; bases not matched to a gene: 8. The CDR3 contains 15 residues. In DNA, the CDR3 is TGTGCCAGCAGCCAGCGGCGGGGGGGCCGAGAGACCCAGTACTTC. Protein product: CASSQRRGGRETQYF.

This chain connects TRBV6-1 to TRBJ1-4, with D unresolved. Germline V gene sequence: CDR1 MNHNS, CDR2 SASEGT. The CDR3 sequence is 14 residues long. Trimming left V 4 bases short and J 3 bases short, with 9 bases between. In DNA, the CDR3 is TGTGCCAGCAGTGCAAGGAGGGCTAATGAAAAACTGTTTTTT. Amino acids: CASSARRANEKLFF.

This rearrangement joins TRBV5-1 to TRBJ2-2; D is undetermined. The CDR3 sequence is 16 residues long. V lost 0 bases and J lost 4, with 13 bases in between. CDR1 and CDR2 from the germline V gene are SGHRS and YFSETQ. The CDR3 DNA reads TGCGCCAGCAGCTTGGCCACAAGGCGAGGCACCGGGGAGCTGTTTTTT. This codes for CASSLATRRGTGELFF.

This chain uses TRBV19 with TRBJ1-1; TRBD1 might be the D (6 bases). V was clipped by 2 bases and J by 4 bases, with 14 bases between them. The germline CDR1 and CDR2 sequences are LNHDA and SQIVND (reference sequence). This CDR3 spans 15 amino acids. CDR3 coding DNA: TGTGCCAGTAGTATACGCCAAACAGGGACCACTGAAGCTTTCTTT. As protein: CASSIRQTGTTEAFF.

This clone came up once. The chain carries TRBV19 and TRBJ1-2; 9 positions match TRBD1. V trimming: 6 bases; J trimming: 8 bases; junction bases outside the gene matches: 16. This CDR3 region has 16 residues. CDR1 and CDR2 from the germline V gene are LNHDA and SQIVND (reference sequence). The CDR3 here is CASSIRTGDKRLGYTF. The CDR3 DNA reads TGTGCCAGTAGCATAAGGACAGGGGACAAGAGACTCGGCTACACCTTC.

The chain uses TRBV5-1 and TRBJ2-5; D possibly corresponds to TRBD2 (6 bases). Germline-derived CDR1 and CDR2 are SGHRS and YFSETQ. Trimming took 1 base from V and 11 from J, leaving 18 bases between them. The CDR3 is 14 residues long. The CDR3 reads CASSLRAEGGEQYF. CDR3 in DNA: TGCGCCAGCAGCTTGAGGGCGGAGGGCGGGGAGCAGTACTTC.

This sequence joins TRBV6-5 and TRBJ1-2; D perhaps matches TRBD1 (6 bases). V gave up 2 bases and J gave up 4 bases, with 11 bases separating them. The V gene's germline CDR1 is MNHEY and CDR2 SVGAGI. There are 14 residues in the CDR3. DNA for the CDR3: TGTGCCAGCAGTTACACCGACAGGAGCTATGGCTACACCTTC. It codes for CASSYTDRSYGYTF.

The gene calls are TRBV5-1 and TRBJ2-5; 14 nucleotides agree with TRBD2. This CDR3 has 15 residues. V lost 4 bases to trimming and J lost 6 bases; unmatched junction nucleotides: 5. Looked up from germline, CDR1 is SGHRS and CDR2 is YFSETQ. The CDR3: CASSGGTSGGKTQYF. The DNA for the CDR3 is TGCGCCAGCAGCGGAGGGACTAGCGGGGGAAAGACCCAGTACTTC.

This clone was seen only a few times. CDR3 bases: TGTGCCAGCAGCGGGCCCCCCGAGGCACCCCTCCACTTT. Its protein is CASSGPPEAPLHF. This chain uses TRBV9 with TRBJ1-6; D is undetermined. From germline, CDR1 is SGDLS and CDR2 YYNGEE. Trimming cost V 3 bases and J 11 bases, with 12 bases left between them. CDR3 length: 13 residues.

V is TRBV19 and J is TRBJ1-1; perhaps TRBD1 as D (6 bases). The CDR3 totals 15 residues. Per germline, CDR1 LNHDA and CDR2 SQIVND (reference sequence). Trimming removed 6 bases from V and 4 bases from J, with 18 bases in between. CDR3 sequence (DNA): TGTGCCAGTAGCCGAGGAGGGGGGGCTGGCACTGAAGCTTTCTTT. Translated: CASSRGGGAGTEAFF.

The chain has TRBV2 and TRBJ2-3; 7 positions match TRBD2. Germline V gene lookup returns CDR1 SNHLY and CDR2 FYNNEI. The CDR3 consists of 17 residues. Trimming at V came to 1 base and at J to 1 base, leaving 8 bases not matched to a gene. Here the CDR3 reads CASSEGTRTRRTDTQYF. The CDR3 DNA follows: TGTGCCAGCAGTGAAGGGACTAGGACCCGGCGCACAGATACGCAGTATTTT. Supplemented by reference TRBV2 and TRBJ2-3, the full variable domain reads EPEVTQTPSHQVTQMGQEVILRCVPISNHLYFYWYRQILGQKVEFLVSFYNNEISEKSEIFDDQFSVERPDGSNFTLKIRSTKLEDSAMYFCASSEGTRTRRTDTQYFGPGTRLTVL.